This T cell receptor beta chain was sequenced in a study of blood T cell repertoires in COVID-19. The table came from immunoSEQ multiplex PCR; TCRdb's copy has only in-frame clones and leaves some out. This sample yields approximately 300,000 clones, of which under 95% are seen a single time; 18% belongs to the top ten. The sample consisted of PBMCs or T cells enriched from blood (not recorded which). This TCR was sampled from a woman aged 30 to 39 who had recovered from COVID-19.

CDR3 DNA: TGTGCCACCAAAGACAGGGTTGCCGACGAGCAGTACTTC. It is translated as CATKDRVADEQYF. The J gene is TRBJ2-7, the V gene TRBV28; TRBD1 matches 7 bases. The CDR3 runs to 13 residues. Germline-derived CDR1 and CDR2 are MDHEN and SYDVKM. V was pared by 10 bases and J by 5 bases, with 11 bases of the junction left unmatched.